Following are 17 T cell receptor beta chains from one sample sequenced in a study of response to subunit inactivated influenza vaccine. TCRdb redid the calling of the RT-PCR reads with MiXCR, one entry per CDR3 protein. The repertoire holds more than 550,000 distinct CDR3 sequences, roughly 10% seen once, with approximately 10% in the top ten. This specimen consisted of PBMCs from blood, obtained on the day of vaccination. Source of these receptors: a man aged 50-60 years who received an inactivated influenza vaccine.

This clonotype showed up just a few times. V usage is TRBV6-2 or TRBV6-3 and J usage is TRBJ2-7; 9 bases match TRBD2. Germline CDR1 and CDR2: MNHEY and SVGEGT. The CDR3 extends over 16 amino acids. The trim removed 6 bases at V and 0 bases at J, leaving 9 bases unmatched. The CDR3 DNA reads as TGTGCCAGCAGCCAATTTCTAGCGGGGAGCTCCTACGAGCAGTACTTC. It yields the protein CASSQFLAGSSYEQYF.

This rearrangement joins TRBV29-1 to TRBJ1-1; D not resolved. V dropped 4 bases and J dropped 0 bases, with 6 bases sitting between them. The germline V gene encodes CDR1 SQVTM and CDR2 ANQGSEA. The CDR3 covers 12 residues. In nucleotides, the CDR3 is TGCAGCGTTGGTGTAGTGAACACTGAAGCTTTCTTT. It translates to CSVGVVNTEAFF.

This clonotype was seen at least ten times. The chain has TRBV29-1 and TRBJ1-1, with D possibly TRBD1 on 5 matching bases. This CDR3 comprises 13 residues. Deletions cut 4 bases from V and 3 bases from J, with 12 bases between. Germline values: CDR1 SQVTM, CDR2 ANQGSEA. CDR3 DNA: TGCAGCGTTGCACACGAAGGGGACACTGAAGCTTTCTTT. Its protein is CSVAHEGDTEAFF.

J is TRBJ1-5 and V is TRBV11-2; D perhaps matches TRBD1 (5 bases). CDR3 size: 16 residues. Germline CDR1 reads SGHAT; CDR2 reads FQNNGV. V dropped 0 bases and J dropped 7 bases, with 16 bases sitting between them. The CDR3, as DNA: TGTGCCAGCAGCTTAGATCCGAACAGGAGAGGACAGCCCCAGCATTTT. Its translation is CASSLDPNRRGQPQHF.

This clonotype was counted a few times. The rearrangement links TRBV6-1 to TRBJ2-2, with TRBD1 matching 8 bases. Per germline, CDR1 MNHNS and CDR2 SASEGT. Germline trimming cut 6 bases from V and 3 bases from J; bases unmatched to any gene: 3. This CDR3 is built from 14 residues. As DNA, the CDR3 is TGTGCCAGCAGAACGACAGGGGACACCGGGGAGCTGTTTTTT. Translated: CASRTTGDTGELFF.

Many counts were recorded for this clonotype. The chain recombines TRBV28 with TRBJ2-1; weak D call: TRBD1 (6 bases). Germline CDR1 and CDR2: MDHEN and SYDVKM. The length of the CDR3 is 15 residues. V lost 6 bases to trimming and J lost 6 bases, with 18 bases between them. CDR3 nucleotides: TGTGCCAGCAGAGTCAGGGGCCAGAGTCTCAATGAGCAGTTCTTC. Translation: CASRVRGQSLNEQFF.

This clonotype came up a few times. J is TRBJ2-7 and V is TRBV5-1; no clear D. V shed 2 bases and J shed 2 bases, with 14 bases lying between them. Germline CDR1 SGHRS, CDR2 YFSETQ. The CDR3 is 15 residues long. The CDR3 loop is CASSFSWPPAYEQYF. The CDR3 coding sequence is TGCGCCAGCAGCTTCTCGTGGCCACCCGCCTACGAGCAGTACTTC.

This rearrangement joins TRBV27 to TRBJ2-5, with 10 bases matching TRBD1. Germline values: CDR1 MNHEY, CDR2 SMNVEV (reference sequence). This CDR3 comprises 15 residues. Trimming took 5 bases from V and 5 from J; bases not matched to a gene: 8. CDR3 region: CASSELGQGTETQYF. Here the CDR3 DNA reads TGTGCCAGCAGTGAATTGGGACAGGGGACCGAGACCCAGTACTTC.

This clonotype has just a few counts. This chain uses TRBV20-1 with TRBJ2-1, with 11 bases fitting TRBD2. The CDR3 length is 13 residues. Losses at the gene ends were 5 bases for V and 10 bases for J; bases not matched to a gene: 7. CDR1 is DFQATT, CDR2 SNEGSKA, per germline (reference sequence). The chain's CDR3 is CSAASGGNSEQFF. In nucleotides, the CDR3 is TGCAGTGCTGCTAGCGGGGGGAACAGCGAGCAGTTCTTC.

This clonotype was seen only a few times. The chain is built from TRBV12-3 or TRBV12-4 and TRBJ1-4; TRBD1 agrees at 8 bases. The J segment lost 8 bases and the V segment lost 7 bases, leaving 15 bases of the junction unmatched. This CDR3 comprises 16 residues. The CDR3 nucleotides are TGTGCCAGCAAATTAGCAGGGGGCGAAATTCACGAAAAACTGTTTTTT. Translation: CASKLAGGEIHEKLFF.

The chain has TRBV28 and TRBJ2-3; D ambiguous. V was trimmed by 7 bases and J by 2 bases, leaving 22 bases between them. CDR1 MDHEN and CDR2 SYDVKM come from the germline V gene. CDR3 length equals 17 residues. DNA of the CDR3: TGTGCCAGCAACTTGCCCGGACGGCCCTCGAACACAGATACGCAGTATTTT. Protein: CASNLPGRPSNTDTQYF.

This chain connects TRBV7-2 to TRBJ1-2, with a weak D call TRBD1 (6 bases). With 5 bases removed from V and 4 bases from J, the gap between germline ends came to 23 bases. CDR1 is SGHTA, CDR2 FQGNSA, per germline. The CDR3 consists of 17 residues. The CDR3 DNA reads as TGTGCCAGCAGCCCGTCTGGGGGATTCCAGGGGTTCTATGGCTACACCTTC. Protein product: CASSPSGGFQGFYGYTF.

V is TRBV20-1 and J is TRBJ2-3, with TRBD1 identical over 9 bases. V shed 2 bases, J shed 6 bases, and the junction held 12 bases outside the gene matches. The CDR3 consists of 16 residues. Germline V gene lookup returns CDR1 DFQATT and CDR2 SNEGSKA (reference sequence). The CDR3 loop reads CSARPNRGPLGDTQYF. CDR3 in DNA: TGCAGTGCTAGACCCAACAGGGGGCCCTTGGGTGATACGCAGTATTTT.

The chain has TRBV7-9 and TRBJ2-3; 7 bases are a match to TRBD2. V was clipped by 7 bases and J by 0 bases; unmatched bases: 13. CDR1 is SEHNR and CDR2 is FQNEAQ in the germline V gene (reference sequence). The CDR3 runs to 17 residues. CDR3 loop: CASTLSGGLVSTDTQYF. CDR3 in DNA: TGTGCCAGCACCCTATCCGGCGGACTAGTGAGCACAGATACGCAGTATTTT.

This clonotype was seen repeatedly, ten times or more. The junction does not match germline at one end; this may be a read error. This rearrangement joins TRBV27 to TRBJ2-5, with D uncertain. The CDR3 contains 13 residues. Looked up from germline, CDR1 is MNHEY and CDR2 is SMNVEV (reference sequence). The CDR3 DNA sequence: TGCGCCAGCAGCTTGTACGGACAAGAGACCCAGTACTTC. Translation: CASSLYGQETQYF.

The V and J genes are TRBV4-1 and TRBJ2-6; D not certain. Germline lookup yields CDR1 MGHRA and CDR2 YSYEKL. Trimming stripped 3 bases from V and 4 bases from J, with 7 bases between. CDR3 length: 14 amino acids. This chain's CDR3 is CASSQPRGANVLTF. CDR3 DNA: TGCGCCAGCAGCCAGCCAAGAGGGGCCAACGTCCTGACTTTC.

This clonotype appeared a few times. The genes are TRBV7-6 and TRBJ2-2, with a tentative D call TRBD1 (6 bases). Germline CDR1 reads SGHVS; CDR2 reads FNYEAQ. V shed 7 bases and J shed 2 bases, with 11 bases lying between them. This CDR3 spans 14 amino acids. CDR3 sequence: CASKGDDNTGELFF. The CDR3 region has the DNA TGTGCCAGCAAGGGGGATGATAACACCGGGGAGCTGTTTTTT. Full variable domain (outside the CDR3, taken from reference TRBV7-6 and TRBJ2-2): GAGVSQSPRYKVTKRGQDVALRCDPISGHVSLYWYRQALGQGPEFLTYFNYEAQQDKSGLPNDRFSAERPEGSISTLTIQRTEQRDSAMYRCASKGDDNTGELFFGEGSRLTVL.